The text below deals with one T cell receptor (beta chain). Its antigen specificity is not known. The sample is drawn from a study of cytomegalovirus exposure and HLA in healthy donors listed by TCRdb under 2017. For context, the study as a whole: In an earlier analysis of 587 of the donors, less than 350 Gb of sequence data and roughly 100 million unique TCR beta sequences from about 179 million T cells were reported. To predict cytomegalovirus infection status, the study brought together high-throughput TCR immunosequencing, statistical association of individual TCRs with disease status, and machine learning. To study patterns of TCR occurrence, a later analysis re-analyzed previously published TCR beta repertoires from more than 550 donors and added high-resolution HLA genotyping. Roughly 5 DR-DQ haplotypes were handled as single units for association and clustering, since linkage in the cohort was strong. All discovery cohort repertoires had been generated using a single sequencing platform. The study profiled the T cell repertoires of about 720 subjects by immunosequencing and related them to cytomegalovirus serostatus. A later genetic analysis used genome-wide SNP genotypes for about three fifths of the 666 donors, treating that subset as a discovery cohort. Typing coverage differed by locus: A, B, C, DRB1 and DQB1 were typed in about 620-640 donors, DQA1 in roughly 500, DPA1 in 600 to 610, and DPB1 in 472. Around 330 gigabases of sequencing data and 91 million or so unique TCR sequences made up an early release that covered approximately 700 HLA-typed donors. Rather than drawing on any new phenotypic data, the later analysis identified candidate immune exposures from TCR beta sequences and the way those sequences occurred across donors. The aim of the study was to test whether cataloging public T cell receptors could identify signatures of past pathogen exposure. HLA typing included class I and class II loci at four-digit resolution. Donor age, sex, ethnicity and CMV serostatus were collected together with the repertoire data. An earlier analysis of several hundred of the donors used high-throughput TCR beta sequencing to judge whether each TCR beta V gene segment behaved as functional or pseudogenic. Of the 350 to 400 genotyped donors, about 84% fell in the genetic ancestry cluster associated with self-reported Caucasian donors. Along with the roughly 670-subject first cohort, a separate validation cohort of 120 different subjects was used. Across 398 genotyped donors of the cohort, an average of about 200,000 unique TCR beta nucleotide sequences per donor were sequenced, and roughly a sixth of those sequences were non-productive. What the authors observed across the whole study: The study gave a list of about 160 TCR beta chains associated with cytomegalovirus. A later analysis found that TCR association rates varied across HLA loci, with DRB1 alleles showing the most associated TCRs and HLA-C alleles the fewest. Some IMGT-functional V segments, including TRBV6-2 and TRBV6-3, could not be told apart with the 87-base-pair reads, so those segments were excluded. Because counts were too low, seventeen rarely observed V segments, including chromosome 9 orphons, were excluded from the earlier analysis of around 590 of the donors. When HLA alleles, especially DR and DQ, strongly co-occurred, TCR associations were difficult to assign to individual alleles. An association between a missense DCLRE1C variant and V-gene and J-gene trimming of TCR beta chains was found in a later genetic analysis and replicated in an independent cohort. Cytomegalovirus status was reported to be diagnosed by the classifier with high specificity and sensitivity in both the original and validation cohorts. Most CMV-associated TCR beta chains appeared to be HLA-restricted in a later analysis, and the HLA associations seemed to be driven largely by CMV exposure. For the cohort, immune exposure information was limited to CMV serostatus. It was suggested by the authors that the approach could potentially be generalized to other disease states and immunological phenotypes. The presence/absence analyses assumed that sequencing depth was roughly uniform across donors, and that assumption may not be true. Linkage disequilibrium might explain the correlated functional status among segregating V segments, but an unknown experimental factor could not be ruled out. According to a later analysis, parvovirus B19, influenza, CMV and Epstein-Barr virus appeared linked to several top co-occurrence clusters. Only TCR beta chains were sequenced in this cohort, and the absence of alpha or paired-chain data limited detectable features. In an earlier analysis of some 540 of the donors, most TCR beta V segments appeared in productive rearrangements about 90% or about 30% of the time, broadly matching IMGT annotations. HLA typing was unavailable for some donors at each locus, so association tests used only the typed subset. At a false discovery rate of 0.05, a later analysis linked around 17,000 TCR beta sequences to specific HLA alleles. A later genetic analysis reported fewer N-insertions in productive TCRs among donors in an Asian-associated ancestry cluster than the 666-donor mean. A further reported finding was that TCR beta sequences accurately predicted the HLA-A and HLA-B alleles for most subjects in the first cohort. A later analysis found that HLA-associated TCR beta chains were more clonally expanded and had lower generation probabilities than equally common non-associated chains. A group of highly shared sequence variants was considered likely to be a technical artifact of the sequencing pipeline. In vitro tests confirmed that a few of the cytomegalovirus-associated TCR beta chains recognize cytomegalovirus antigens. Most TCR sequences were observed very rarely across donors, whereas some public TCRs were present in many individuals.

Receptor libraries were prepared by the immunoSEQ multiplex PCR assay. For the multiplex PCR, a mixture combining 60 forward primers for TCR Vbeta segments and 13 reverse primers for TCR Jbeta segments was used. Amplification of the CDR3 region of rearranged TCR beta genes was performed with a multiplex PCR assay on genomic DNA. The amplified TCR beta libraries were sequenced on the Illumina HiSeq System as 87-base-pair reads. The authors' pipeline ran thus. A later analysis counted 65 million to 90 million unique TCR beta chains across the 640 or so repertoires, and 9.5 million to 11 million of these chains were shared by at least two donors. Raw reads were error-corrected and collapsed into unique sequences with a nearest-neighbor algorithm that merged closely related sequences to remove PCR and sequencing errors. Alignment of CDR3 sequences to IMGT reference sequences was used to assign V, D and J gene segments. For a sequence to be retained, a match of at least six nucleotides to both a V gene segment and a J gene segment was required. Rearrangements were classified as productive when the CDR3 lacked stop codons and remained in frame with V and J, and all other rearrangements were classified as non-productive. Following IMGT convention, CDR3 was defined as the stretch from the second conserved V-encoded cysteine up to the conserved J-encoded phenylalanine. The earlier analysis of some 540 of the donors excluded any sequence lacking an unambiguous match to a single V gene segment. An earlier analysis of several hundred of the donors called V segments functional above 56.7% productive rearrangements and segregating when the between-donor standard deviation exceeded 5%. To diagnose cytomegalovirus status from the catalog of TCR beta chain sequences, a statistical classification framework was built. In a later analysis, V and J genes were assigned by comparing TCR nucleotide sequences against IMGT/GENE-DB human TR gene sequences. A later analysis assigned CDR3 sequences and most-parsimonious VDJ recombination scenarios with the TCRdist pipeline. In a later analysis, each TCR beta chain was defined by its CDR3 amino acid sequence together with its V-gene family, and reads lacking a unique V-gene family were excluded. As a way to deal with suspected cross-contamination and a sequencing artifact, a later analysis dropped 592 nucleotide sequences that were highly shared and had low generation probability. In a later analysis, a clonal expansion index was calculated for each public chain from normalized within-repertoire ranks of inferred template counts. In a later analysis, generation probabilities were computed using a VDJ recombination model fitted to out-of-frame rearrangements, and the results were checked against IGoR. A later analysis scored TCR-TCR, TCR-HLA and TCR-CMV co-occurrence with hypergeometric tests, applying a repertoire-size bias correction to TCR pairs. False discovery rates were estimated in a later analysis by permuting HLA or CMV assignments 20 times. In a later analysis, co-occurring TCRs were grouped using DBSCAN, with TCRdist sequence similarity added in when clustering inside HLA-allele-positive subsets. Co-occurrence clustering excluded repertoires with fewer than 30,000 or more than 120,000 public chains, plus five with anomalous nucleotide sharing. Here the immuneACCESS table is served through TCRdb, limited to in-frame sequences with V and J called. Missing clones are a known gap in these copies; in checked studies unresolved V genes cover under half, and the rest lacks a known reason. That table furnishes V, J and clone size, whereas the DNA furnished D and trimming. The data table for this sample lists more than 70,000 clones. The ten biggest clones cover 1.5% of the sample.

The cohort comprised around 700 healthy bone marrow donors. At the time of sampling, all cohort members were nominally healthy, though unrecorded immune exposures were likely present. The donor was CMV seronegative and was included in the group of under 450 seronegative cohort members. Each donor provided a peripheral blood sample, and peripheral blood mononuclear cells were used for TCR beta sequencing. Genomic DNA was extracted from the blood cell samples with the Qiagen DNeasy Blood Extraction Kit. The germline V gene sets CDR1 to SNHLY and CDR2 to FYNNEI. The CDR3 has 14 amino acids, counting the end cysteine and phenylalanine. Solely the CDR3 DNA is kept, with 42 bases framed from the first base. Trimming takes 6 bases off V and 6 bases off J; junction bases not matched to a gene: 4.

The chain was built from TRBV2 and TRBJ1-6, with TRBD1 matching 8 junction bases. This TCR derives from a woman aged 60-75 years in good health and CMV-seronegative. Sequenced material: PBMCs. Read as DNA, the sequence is TGTGCCAGCAGGATGGACAGGGCTAATTCACCCCTCCACTTT. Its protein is CASRMDRANSPLHF.